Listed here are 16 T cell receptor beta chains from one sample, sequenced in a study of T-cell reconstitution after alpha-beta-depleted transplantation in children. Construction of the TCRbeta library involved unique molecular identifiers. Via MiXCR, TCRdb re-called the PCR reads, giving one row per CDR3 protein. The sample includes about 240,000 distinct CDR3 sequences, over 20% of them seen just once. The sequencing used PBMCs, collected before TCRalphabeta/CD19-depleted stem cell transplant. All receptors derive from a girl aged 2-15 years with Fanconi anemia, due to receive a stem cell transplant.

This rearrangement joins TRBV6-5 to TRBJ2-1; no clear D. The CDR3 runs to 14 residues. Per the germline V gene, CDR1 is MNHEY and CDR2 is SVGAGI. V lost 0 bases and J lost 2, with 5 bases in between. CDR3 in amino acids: CASSYSSTYNEQFF. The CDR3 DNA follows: TGTGCCAGCAGTTACTCGAGTACCTACAATGAGCAGTTCTTC.

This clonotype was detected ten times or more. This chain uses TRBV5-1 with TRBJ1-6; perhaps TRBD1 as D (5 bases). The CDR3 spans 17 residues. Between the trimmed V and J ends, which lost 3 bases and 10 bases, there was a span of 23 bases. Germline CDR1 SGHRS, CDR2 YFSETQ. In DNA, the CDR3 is TGCGCCAGCAGCTCGGCAGGGAGGGTGGCAAGTGGGTCACCCCTCCACTTT. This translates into CASSSAGRVASGSPLHF.

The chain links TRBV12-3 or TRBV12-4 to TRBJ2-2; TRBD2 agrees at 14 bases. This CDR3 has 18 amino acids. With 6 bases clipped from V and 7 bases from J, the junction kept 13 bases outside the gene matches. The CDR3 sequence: CASRGPGTSGRRGGELFF. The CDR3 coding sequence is TGTGCCAGCAGAGGCCCCGGGACTAGCGGGAGAAGAGGCGGGGAGCTGTTTTTT.

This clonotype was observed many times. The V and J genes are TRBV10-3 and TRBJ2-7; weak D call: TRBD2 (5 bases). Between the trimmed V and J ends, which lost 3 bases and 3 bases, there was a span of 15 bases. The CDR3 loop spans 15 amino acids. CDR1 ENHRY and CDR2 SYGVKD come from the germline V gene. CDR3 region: CAISDGLQPFYEQYF. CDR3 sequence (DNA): TGTGCCATCAGTGACGGACTGCAACCCTTCTACGAGCAGTACTTC.

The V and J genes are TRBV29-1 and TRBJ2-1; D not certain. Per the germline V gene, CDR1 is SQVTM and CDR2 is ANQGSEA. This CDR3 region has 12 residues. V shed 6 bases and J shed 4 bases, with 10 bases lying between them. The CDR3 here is CSVHPGYNEQFF. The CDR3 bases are TGCAGCGTGCACCCTGGGTACAATGAGCAGTTCTTC.

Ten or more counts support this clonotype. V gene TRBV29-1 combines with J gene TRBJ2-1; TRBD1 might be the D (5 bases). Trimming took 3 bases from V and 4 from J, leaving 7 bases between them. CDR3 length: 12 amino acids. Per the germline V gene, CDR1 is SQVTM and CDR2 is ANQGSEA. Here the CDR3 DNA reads TGCAGCGTTGAGCAGGGATACAATGAGCAGTTCTTC. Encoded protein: CSVEQGYNEQFF.

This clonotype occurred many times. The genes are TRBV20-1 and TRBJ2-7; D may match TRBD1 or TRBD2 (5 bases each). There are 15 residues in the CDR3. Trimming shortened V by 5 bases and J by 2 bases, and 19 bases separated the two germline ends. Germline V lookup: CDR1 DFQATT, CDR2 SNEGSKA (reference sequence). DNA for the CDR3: TGCAGTGCTCATGAGGGGCAGGGTATAGCCTACGAGCAGTACTTC. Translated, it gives CSAHEGQGIAYEQYF.

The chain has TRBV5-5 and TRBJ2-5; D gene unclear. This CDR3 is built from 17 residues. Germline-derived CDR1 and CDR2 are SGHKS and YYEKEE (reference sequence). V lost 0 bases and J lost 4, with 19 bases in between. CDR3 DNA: TGTGCCAGCAGCTTGGGGGCTATCCAGAGCGCAAGAGAGACCCAGTACTTC. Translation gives CASSLGAIQSARETQYF.

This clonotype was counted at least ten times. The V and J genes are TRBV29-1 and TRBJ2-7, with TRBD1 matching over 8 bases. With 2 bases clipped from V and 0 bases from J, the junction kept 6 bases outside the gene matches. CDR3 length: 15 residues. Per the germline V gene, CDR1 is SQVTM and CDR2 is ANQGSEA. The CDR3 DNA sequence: TGCAGCGTTGAAAGTCGGGACAGGTACTCCTACGAGCAGTACTTC. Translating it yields CSVESRDRYSYEQYF.

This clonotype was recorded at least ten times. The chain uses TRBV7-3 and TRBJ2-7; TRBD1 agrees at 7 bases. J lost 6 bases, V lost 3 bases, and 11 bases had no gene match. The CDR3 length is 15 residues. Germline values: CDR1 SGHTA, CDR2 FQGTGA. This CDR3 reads CASSLAPRGMGEQYF. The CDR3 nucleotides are TGTGCCAGCAGCTTGGCCCCCAGGGGGATGGGCGAGCAGTACTTC.

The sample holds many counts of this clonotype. CDR3 DNA sequence: TGTGCCATCAGTGCGGGAGTGGCAGATACGCAGTATTTT. As protein: CAISAGVADTQYF. The rearrangement uses TRBV10-3 and TRBJ2-3, with D possibly matching TRBD2 (6 bases). Trimming left V 4 bases short and J 4 bases short, with 9 bases between. In germline, CDR1 is ENHRY, CDR2 SYGVKD. This CDR3 is 13 amino acids long.

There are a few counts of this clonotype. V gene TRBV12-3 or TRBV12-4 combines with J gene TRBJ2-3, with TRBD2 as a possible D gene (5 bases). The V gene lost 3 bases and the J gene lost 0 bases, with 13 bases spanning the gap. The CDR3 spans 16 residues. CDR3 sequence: CASSFEGGGSTDTQYF. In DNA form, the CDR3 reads TGTGCCAGCAGTTTTGAGGGCGGAGGAAGCACAGATACGCAGTATTTT.

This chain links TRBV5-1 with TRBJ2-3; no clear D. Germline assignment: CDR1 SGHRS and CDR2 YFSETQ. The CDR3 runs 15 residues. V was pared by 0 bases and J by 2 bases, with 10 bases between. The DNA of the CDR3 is TGCGCCAGCAGCTTGGCGGACCCTTACACAGATACGCAGTATTTT. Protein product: CASSLADPYTDTQYF.

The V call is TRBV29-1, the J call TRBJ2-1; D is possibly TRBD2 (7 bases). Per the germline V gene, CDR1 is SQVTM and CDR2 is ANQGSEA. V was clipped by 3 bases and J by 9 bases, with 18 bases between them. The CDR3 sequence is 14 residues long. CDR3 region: CSVDLRGRVGEQFF. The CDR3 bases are TGCAGCGTTGATCTGCGGGGGCGCGTGGGTGAGCAGTTCTTC.

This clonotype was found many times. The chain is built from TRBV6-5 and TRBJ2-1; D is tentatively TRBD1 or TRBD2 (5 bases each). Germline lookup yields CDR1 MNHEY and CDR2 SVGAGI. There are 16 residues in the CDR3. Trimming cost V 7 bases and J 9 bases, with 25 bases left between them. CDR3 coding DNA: TGTGCCAGCAACCATCGGGGCCCCTCTGAGAACGGTGAGCAGTTCTTC. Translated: CASNHRGPSENGEQFF.

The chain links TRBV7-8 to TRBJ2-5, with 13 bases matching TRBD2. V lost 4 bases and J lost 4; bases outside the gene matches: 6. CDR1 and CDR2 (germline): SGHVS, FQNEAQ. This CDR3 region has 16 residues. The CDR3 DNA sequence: TGTGCCAGCAGCTATACTAGCGGGGGGGCGAGAGAGACCCAGTACTTC. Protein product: CASSYTSGGARETQYF.